This T cell receptor (beta chain) came from a study of shared clonotypes between healthy human individuals. Looking at the study overall: There were three CD4 naive, three CD4 memory, two CD8 naive and one CD8 memory plates per donor.

Using 200 ng DNA, tens of thousands of T cell genomes, the sorted-subset replicate PCRs were run. Authors' data handling: ImmunoSEQ only sent back junction sequences with no quality scores, so filtering was done differently. Some clones are missing from TCRdb's copy, which holds only in-frame ones; the method was immunoSEQ multiplex PCR. Clone size and the V and J calls come from that table; the DNA yielded D and trimming. The table includes around 1.4 million clones, approximately 98.5% detected once. This clonotype was sampled from a man in his thirties or forties in good health. Material: naive CD4+ T cells sorted from blood. Regarding subset: CD45RA+ positively selected.

CDR3: CASSAGVAGVTDTQYF. CDR3 coding DNA: TGTGCCAGCAGCGCCGGGGTAGCTGGCGTAACAGATACGCAGTATTTT. The gene calls are TRBV9 and TRBJ2-3; TRBD2 is a possible D gene (5 bases). The CDR3 is made up of 16 amino acids. The germline CDR1 and CDR2 sequences are SGDLS and YYNGEE. V was pared by 3 bases and J by 3 bases, with 17 bases between. Full variable domain (remainder filled in from reference TRBV9 and TRBJ2-3): DSGVTQTPKHLITATGQRVTLRCSPRSGDLSVYWYQQSLDQGLQFLIQYYNGEERAKGNILERFSAQQFPDLHSELNLSSLELGDSALYFCASSAGVAGVTDTQYFGPGTRLTVL.